This T cell receptor (beta chain) was obtained from a study of cytomegalovirus exposure and HLA in healthy donors. Study-level points and caveats: When analyzed later, a missense DCLRE1C variant was found to be linked to TCR beta V- and J-gene trimming. Presence/absence analyses assumed roughly uniform sequencing depth across donors, which may not hold.

The PCR ran on 60 Vbeta and 13 Jbeta primers. Assay used: immunoSEQ multiplex PCR; TCRdb lists only in-frame clones, some missing. The data show fewer than 200,000 clones, with approximately 84% seen just once and approximately 2.9% held by the top ten. CDR1 is SNHLY, CDR2 FYNNEI, per germline. The CDR3 is 15 amino acids. V lost 6 bases to trimming and J lost 3 bases, with 16 bases between them. A word on this clone: What it binds is unknown.

The clonotype comes from a female donor in good health and CMV-seronegative. Specimen: PBMCs. This sequence joins TRBV2 and TRBJ2-3; TRBD2 might be the D (5 bases). CDR3 DNA: TGTGCCAGCAGCCCCGACGGGATGAGTACAGATACGCAGTATTTT. Its protein is CASSPDGMSTDTQYF.